These 21 T cell receptor beta chains came from one sample sequenced in a study of response to subunit inactivated influenza vaccine. TCRdb used MiXCR to reprocess the RT-PCR reads, holding one entry per CDR3 protein. The table has under 750,000 distinct CDR3 sequences, 12% seen once; the top ten hold more than 8.5%. The sequenced sample was PBMCs from blood, obtained on the day of vaccination. Receptor source: a man over 45 who received an inactivated influenza vaccine.

This clonotype came up once. The chain combines TRBV7-7 with TRBJ2-5, with D perhaps matching TRBD1 (5 bases). The CDR3 totals 15 residues. V gave up 1 base and J gave up 7 bases, with 16 bases separating them. Per germline, CDR1 SSHAT and CDR2 FNYEAQ (reference sequence). The CDR3 sequence: CASSLDSAGLTTQYF. CDR3 in DNA: TGTGCCAGCAGCTTAGATTCGGCAGGGCTGACGACCCAGTACTTC.

V usage is TRBV30 and J usage is TRBJ2-5, with 7 bases lining up with TRBD1. Germline V gives CDR1 GTSNPN, CDR2 SVGIG (reference sequence). This CDR3 is built from 14 residues. The junction had 10 bases not matched to a gene; V was cut back by 5 bases and J by 4 bases. CDR3 residues: CAWGIGAGGETQYF. The CDR3 nucleotides read TGTGCCTGGGGTATTGGGGCAGGGGGAGAGACCCAGTACTTC.

The rearrangement links TRBV27 to TRBJ2-1; TRBD2 might be the D (6 bases). The CDR3 contains 15 residues. The V gene lost 3 bases and the J gene lost 2 bases, with 11 bases spanning the gap. CDR1 is MNHEY, CDR2 SMNVEV, per germline (reference sequence). The CDR3 reads CASSFYGSAYNEQFF. In DNA form, the CDR3 reads TGTGCCAGCAGTTTTTACGGGAGTGCCTACAATGAGCAGTTCTTC.

The chain combines TRBV7-2 with TRBJ2-2, with TRBD2 matching over 11 bases. V shed 6 bases and J 6 bases; nucleotides not matched to a gene: 6. The germline V gene has CDR1 SGHTA and CDR2 FQGNSA. CDR3 length: 15 amino acids. The CDR3 spells CASSSGRGPAGELFF. CDR3 sequence (DNA): TGTGCCAGCAGTAGCGGGAGGGGCCCGGCCGGGGAGCTGTTTTTT. The full variable domain, completed using reference TRBV7-2 and TRBJ2-2, is GAGVSQSPSNKVTEKGKDVELRCDPISGHTALYWYRQSLGQGLEFLIYFQGNSAPDKSGLPSDRFSAERTGGSVSTLTIQRTQQEDSAVYLCASSSGRGPAGELFFGEGSRLTVL.

As to this clonotype: A much larger clone differs from this one at a single base, so this may be a read error. The chain joins TRBV4-3 to TRBJ2-1; D is ambiguous. Trimming removed 2 bases at V and 4 bases at J, with 6 bases between. Germline lookup yields CDR1 LGHNA and CDR2 YSLEER. The CDR3 is made up of 13 amino acids. This CDR3 is CASSQQLYNEQFF. The CDR3 bases are TGCGCCAGCAGCCAACAACTATACAATGAGCAGTTCTTC.

This clonotype was counted only a few times. The V call is TRBV14, the J call TRBJ1-1; D call uncertain. The CDR3 sequence is 13 residues long. The V end lost 2 bases, the J end lost 5 bases, and 9 bases lay between the germline ends. The germline V gene has CDR1 SGHDN and CDR2 FVKESK. DNA of the CDR3: TGTGCCAGCAGCCAAATAGCCAGGACTGAAGCTTTCTTT. Amino acids: CASSQIARTEAFF.

This clonotype was seen ten or more times. Here the CDR3 reads CASRIAGLYAEQFF. The CDR3 nucleotides read TGTGCCAGCAGGATAGCGGGACTATATGCCGAGCAGTTCTTC. The gene calls are TRBV12-3 or TRBV12-4 and TRBJ2-1; 8 bases match TRBD2. Losses at the gene ends were 6 bases for V and 10 bases for J; bases not matched to a gene: 11. The CDR3 is 14 amino acids.

This clonotype has a handful of counts. V is TRBV2 and J is TRBJ2-3; 9 bases map to TRBD1. CDR1 is SNHLY and CDR2 is FYNNEI in the germline V gene. With 6 bases clipped from V and 3 bases from J, the junction kept 4 bases outside the gene matches. The CDR3 spans 14 residues. The CDR3 region has the DNA TGTGCCAGCAGCGGTGACAGGGGGACAGATACGCAGTATTTT. Encoded protein: CASSGDRGTDTQYF.

This clonotype was recorded a few times. This chain connects TRBV11-2 to TRBJ2-1, with D tentatively TRBD1 (6 bases). V shed 2 bases and J shed 7 bases, with 18 bases lying between them. The CDR3 contains 16 residues. CDR1 is SGHAT and CDR2 is FQNNGV in the germline V gene. In DNA, the CDR3 is TGTGCCAGCAGCTTACCATCACCAACAGGGCGGAATGAGCAGTTCTTC. It specifies CASSLPSPTGRNEQFF.

There are a few counts of this clonotype. This sequence joins TRBV24-1 and TRBJ2-1; no firm D call. There are 14 residues in the CDR3. V was trimmed by 5 bases and J by 2 bases, leaving 9 bases between them. The germline gives CDR1 KGHDR, CDR2 SFDVKD. Written as DNA, the CDR3 is TGTGCCACCAGTGGGCTAGACACCTACAATGAGCAGTTCTTC. It translates to CATSGLDTYNEQFF.

This clonotype was counted at least ten times. V is TRBV12-3 or TRBV12-4 and J is TRBJ2-7, with D unclear. V was shortened by 5 bases and J by 4 bases, with 12 bases between the two germline ends. The CDR3 sequence is 13 residues long. This chain's CDR3 is CASSPSSEYEQYF. For the CDR3, the DNA is TGTGCCAGCAGTCCCTCGTCCGAGTACGAGCAGTACTTC.

For this clonotype: This may be a read error: a much more frequent sequence differs by one nucleotide. The chain is built from TRBV5-1 and TRBJ2-7; either TRBD1 or TRBD2 may supply D (5 bases each). In germline, CDR1 is SGHRS, CDR2 YFSETQ. CDR3 length: 12 residues. This CDR3 reads CASSRDRDEHYF. As DNA, the CDR3 is TGCGCCAGCAGCCGAGACCGGGACGAGCATTACTTC.

The chain is built from TRBV6-5 and TRBJ2-2; a weak D match, TRBD2 (6 bases). Germline CDR1 is MNHEY and CDR2 is SVGAGI. The CDR3 covers 16 residues. V lost 3 bases, J lost 2 bases, and 13 bases lay in between. DNA of the CDR3: TGTGCCAGCAGTTATTCTGGACTAATAAACACCGGGGAGCTGTTTTTT. As protein: CASSYSGLINTGELFF.

This clonotype was counted between two and nine times. The CDR3 protein is CSARGDRGQPQHF. For the CDR3, the DNA is TGCAGTGCTAGGGGGGATAGGGGTCAGCCCCAGCATTTT. This sequence joins TRBV20-1 and TRBJ1-5, with D perhaps matching TRBD1 (5 bases). Germline values: CDR1 DFQATT, CDR2 SNEGSKA (reference sequence). Trimming left V 3 bases short and J 6 bases short, with 12 bases between. This CDR3 comprises 13 residues.

This clonotype turned up a few times. The chain combines TRBV28 with TRBJ2-2, with D perhaps TRBD1 (6 bases). Germline lookup yields CDR1 MDHEN and CDR2 SYDVKM. The CDR3 totals 15 residues. With 2 bases removed from V and 1 base from J, the gap between germline ends came to 8 bases. For the CDR3, the DNA is TGTGCCAGCAGTTTAGGGGGCATGAACACCGGGGAGCTGTTTTTT. It codes for CASSLGGMNTGELFF.

This clonotype has at least ten counts. The chain uses TRBV5-1 and TRBJ2-5; D is perhaps TRBD1 (5 bases). The CDR3 contains 15 residues. Trimming pared 3 bases from V and 7 bases from J, leaving 19 bases between. Germline CDR1 SGHRS, CDR2 YFSETQ. CDR3 residues: CASSSSFQGPGTQYF. The CDR3 coding sequence is TGCGCCAGCAGCTCCTCCTTCCAGGGTCCAGGGACCCAGTACTTC. Full variable domain (remainder filled in from reference TRBV5-1 and TRBJ2-5): KAGVTQTPRYLIKTRGQQVTLSCSPISGHRSVSWYQQTPGQGLQFLFEYFSETQRNKGNFPGRFSGRQFSNSRSEMNVSTLELGDSALYLCASSSSFQGPGTQYFGPGTRLLVL.

This clonotype has only a few counts. The chain carries TRBV5-5 and TRBJ2-5; 12 bases match TRBD2. Per germline, CDR1 SGHKS and CDR2 YYEKEE (reference sequence). The CDR3 is 16 amino acids. With V trimmed by 4 bases and J by 4 bases, 8 bases remained unmatched. The CDR3 bases are TGTGCCAGCAGCACAACGGCACTAGCGGGAGGAGAGACCCAGTACTTC. Residues: CASSTTALAGGETQYF.

The chain recombines TRBV9 with TRBJ2-1; D is tentatively TRBD1 or TRBD2 (5 bases each). Per the germline V gene, CDR1 is SGDLS and CDR2 is YYNGEE. CDR3 length equals 15 residues. Trimming pared 2 bases from V and 5 bases from J, leaving 14 bases between. CDR3 in amino acids: CASSVVGTTNNEQFF. DNA for the CDR3: TGTGCCAGCAGCGTTGTCGGGACGACCAACAATGAGCAGTTCTTC.

The V gene is TRBV12-3 or TRBV12-4, the J gene TRBJ1-2; D gene uncertain. With 3 bases removed from V and 12 bases from J, the gap between germline ends came to 11 bases. CDR3 length: 11 residues. The CDR3 DNA sequence: TGTGCCAGCAGTTTTGACGGCGGACACACCTTC. Amino acid sequence: CASSFDGGHTF.

This clonotype has just a few counts. The V call is TRBV27, the J call TRBJ2-7; 11 positions agree with TRBD2. The germline CDR1 and CDR2 sequences are MNHEY and SMNVEV (reference sequence). The CDR3 sequence is 19 residues long. With 2 bases clipped from V and 6 bases from J, the junction kept 18 bases outside the gene matches. The CDR3 spells CASSLHGGGPLAGVFEQYF. Here the CDR3 DNA reads TGTGCCAGCAGTTTACACGGTGGGGGCCCACTAGCGGGAGTTTTCGAGCAGTACTTC.

This clonotype was recorded a few times. The genes are TRBV9 and TRBJ2-7; D is unclear. CDR1 and CDR2 from the germline V gene are SGDLS and YYNGEE. This CDR3 region has 14 residues. Trimming took 0 bases from V and 6 from J, leaving 13 bases between them. CDR3 in amino acids: CASSVDVAVGEQYF. CDR3 coding DNA: TGTGCCAGCAGCGTAGACGTGGCCGTCGGCGAGCAGTACTTC.